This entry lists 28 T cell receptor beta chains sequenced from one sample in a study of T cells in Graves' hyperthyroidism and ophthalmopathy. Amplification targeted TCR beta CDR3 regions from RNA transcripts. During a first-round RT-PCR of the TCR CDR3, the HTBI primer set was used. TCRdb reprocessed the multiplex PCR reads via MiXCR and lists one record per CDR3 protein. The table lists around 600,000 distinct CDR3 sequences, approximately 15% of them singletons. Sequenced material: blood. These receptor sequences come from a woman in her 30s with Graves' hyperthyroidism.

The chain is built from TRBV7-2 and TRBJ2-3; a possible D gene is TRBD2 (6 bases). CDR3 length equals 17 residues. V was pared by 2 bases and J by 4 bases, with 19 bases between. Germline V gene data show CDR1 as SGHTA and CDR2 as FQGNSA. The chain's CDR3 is CASSLWAGPGGADTQYF. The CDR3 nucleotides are TGTGCCAGCAGCTTATGGGCGGGACCCGGGGGAGCAGATACGCAGTATTTT.

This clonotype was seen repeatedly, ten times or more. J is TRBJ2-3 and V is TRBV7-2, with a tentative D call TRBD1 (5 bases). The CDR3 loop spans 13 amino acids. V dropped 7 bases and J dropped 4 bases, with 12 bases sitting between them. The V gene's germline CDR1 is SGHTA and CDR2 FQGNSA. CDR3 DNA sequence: TGTGCCAGCACAGGGCTACCCCCAGATACGCAGTATTTT. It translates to CASTGLPPDTQYF.

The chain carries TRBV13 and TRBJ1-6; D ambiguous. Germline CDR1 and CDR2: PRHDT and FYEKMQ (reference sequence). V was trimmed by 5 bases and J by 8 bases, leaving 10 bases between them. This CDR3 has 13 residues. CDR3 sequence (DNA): TGTGCCAGCAGCGGATACAGAGATTCACCCCTCCACTTT. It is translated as CASSGYRDSPLHF. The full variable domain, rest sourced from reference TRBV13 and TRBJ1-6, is AAGVIQSPRHLIKEKRETATLKCYPIPRHDTVYWYQQGPGQDPQFLISFYEKMQSDKGSIPDRFSAQQFSDYHSELNMSSLELGDSALYFCASSGYRDSPLHFGNGTRLTVT.

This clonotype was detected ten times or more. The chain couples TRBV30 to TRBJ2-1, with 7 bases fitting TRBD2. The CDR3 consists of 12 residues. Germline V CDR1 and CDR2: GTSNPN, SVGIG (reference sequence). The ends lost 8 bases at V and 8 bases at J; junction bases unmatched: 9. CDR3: CAALTSIHEQFF. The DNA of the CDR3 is TGTGCCGCTTTGACTAGCATCCATGAGCAGTTCTTC.

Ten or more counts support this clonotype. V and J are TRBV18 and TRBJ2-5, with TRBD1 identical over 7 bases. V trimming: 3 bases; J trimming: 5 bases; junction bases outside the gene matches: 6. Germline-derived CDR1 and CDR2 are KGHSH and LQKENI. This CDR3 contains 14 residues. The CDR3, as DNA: TGTGCCAGCTCACCGACAGGGTCGTACGAGACCCAGTACTTC. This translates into CASSPTGSYETQYF. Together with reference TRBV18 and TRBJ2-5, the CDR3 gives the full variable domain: NAGVMQNPRHLVRRRGQEARLRCSPMKGHSHVYWYRQLPEEGLKFMVYLQKENIIDESGMPKERFSAEFPKEGPSILRIQQVVRGDSAAYFCASSPTGSYETQYFGPGTRLLVL.

The CDR3 here is CAIRQGAFSPLHF. In DNA, the CDR3 is TGTGCCATCAGACAGGGGGCTTTTTCACCCCTCCACTTT. This rearrangement joins TRBV10-3 to TRBJ1-6; 9 nucleotides match TRBD1. Germline lookup yields CDR1 ENHRY and CDR2 SYGVKD. This CDR3 has 13 amino acids. V lost 6 bases to trimming and J lost 9 bases; unmatched junction nucleotides: 3.

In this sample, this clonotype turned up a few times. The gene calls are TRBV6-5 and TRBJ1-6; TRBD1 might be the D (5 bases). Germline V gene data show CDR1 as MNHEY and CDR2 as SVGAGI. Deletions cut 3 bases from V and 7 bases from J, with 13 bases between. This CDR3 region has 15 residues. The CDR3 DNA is TGTGCCAGCAGTTATCGCGGCAGGGCGAATTCACCCCTCCACTTT. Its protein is CASSYRGRANSPLHF.

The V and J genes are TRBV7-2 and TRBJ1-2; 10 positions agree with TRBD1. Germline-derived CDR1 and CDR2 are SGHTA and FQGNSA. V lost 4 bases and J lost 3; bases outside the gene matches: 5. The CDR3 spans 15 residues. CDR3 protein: CASSSGTGADYGYTF. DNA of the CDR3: TGTGCCAGCAGCTCGGGGACAGGGGCGGACTATGGCTACACCTTC.

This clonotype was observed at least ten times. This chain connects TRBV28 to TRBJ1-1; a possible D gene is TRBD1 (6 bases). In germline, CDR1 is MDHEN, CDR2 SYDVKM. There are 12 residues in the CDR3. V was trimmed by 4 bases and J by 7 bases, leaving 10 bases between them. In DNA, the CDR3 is TGTGCCAGCAGTTCACAGGGAGGTGAAGCTTTCTTT. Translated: CASSSQGGEAFF.

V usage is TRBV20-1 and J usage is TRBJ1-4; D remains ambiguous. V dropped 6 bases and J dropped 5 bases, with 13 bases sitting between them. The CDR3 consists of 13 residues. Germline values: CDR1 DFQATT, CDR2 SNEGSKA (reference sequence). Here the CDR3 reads CSAEAGINEKLFF. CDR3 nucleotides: TGCAGTGCAGAAGCGGGGATAAATGAAAAACTGTTTTTT.

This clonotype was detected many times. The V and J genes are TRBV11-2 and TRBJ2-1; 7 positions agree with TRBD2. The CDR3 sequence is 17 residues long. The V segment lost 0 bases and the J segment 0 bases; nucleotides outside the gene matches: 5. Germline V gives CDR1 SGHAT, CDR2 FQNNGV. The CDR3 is CASSLDPGGGSYNEQFF. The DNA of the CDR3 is TGTGCCAGCAGCTTAGATCCGGGCGGGGGCTCCTACAATGAGCAGTTCTTC.

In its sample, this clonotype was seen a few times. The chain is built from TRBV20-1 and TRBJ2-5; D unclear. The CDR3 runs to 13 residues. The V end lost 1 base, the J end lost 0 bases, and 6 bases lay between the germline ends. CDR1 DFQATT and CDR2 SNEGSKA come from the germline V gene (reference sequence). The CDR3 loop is CSARGDYQETQYF. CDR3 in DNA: TGCAGTGCTAGAGGTGACTACCAAGAGACCCAGTACTTC.

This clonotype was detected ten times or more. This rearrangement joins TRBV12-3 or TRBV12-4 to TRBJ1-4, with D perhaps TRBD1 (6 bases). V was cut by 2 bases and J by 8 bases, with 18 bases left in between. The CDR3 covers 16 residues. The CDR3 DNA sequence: TGTGCCAGCAGTTTACTCGCTGGGGTTCAGGGGGAAAAACTGTTTTTT. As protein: CASSLLAGVQGEKLFF.

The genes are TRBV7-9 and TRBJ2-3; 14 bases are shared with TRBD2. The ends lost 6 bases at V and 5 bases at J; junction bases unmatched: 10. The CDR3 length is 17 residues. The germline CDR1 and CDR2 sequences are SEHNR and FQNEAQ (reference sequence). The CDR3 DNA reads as TGTGCCAGCAGACAAAATCCGGGACTAGCGGGAGAAGATACGCAGTATTTT. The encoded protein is CASRQNPGLAGEDTQYF.

The CDR3 nucleotides are TGTGCCAGCAGTCGAATTGGGACAGGGGGCATGAACACTGAAGCTTTCTTT. It codes for CASSRIGTGGMNTEAFF. This chain links TRBV6-1 with TRBJ1-1, with 12 bases lining up with TRBD1. J lost 0 bases, V lost 5 bases, and 7 bases had no gene match. The CDR3 is made up of 17 amino acids. CDR1 is MNHNS and CDR2 is SASEGT in the germline V gene.

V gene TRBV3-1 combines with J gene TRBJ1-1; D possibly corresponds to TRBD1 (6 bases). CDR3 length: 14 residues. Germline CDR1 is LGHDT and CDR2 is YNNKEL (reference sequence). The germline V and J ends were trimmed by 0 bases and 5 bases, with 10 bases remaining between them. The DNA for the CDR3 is TGTGCCAGCAGCCAAGACAACAGGGTAACTGAAGCTTTCTTT. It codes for CASSQDNRVTEAFF.

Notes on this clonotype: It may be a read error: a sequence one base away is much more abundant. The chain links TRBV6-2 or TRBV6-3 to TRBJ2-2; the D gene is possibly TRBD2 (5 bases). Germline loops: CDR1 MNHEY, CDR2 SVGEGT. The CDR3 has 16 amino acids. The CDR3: CAGSYSEARNTGELFF. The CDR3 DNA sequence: TGTGCCGGCAGTTACTCGGAGGCTAGGAACACCGGGGAGCTGTTTTTT.

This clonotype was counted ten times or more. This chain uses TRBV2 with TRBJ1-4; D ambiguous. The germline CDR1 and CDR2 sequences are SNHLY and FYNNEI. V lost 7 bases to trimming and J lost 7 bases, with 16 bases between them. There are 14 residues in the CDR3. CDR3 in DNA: TGTGCCAGCAAGCGGGATTCGGACGGTGAAAAACTGTTTTTT. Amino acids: CASKRDSDGEKLFF.

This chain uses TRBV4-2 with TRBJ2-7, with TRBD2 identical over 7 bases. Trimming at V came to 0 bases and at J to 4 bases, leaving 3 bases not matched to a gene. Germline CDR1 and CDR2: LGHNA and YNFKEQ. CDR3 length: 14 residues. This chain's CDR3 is CASSQDWREYEQYF. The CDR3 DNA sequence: TGTGCCAGCAGCCAAGATTGGCGGGAGTACGAGCAGTACTTC.

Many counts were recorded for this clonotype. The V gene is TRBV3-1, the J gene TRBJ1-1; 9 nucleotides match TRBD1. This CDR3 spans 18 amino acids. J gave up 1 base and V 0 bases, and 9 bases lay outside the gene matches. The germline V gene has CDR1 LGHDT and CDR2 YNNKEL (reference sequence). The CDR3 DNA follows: TGTGCCAGCAGCCAAGATCCCGGGACAGGGTGGGAGAACACTGAAGCTTTCTTT. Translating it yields CASSQDPGTGWENTEAFF.

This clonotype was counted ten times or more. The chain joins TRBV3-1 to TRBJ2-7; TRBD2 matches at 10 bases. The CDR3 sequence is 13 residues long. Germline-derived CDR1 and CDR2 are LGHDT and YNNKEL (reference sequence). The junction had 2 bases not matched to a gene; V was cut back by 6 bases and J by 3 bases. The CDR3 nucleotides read TGTGCCAGCAGGCGGACTAGCGGCTACGAGCAGTACTTC. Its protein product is CASRRTSGYEQYF.

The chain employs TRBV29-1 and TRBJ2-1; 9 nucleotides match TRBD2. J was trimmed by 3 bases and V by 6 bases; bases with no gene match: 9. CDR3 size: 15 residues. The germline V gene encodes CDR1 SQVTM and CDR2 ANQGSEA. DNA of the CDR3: TGCAGCGTAGCCCTTAGCGGGAGAAGCTACAATGAGCAGTTCTTC. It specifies CSVALSGRSYNEQFF.

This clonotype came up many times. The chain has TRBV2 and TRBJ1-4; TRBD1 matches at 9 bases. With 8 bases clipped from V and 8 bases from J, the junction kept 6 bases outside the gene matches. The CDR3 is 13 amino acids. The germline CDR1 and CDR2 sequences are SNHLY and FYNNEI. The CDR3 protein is CASLRDRDEKLFF. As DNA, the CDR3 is TGTGCCAGCCTACGGGACAGGGACGAAAAACTGTTTTTT.

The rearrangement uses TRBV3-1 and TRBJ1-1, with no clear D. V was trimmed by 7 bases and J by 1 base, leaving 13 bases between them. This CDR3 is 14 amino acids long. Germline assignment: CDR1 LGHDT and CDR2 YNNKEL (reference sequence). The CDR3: CASIPSGSNTEAFF. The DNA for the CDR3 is TGTGCCAGCATCCCTTCTGGCTCGAACACTGAAGCTTTCTTT.

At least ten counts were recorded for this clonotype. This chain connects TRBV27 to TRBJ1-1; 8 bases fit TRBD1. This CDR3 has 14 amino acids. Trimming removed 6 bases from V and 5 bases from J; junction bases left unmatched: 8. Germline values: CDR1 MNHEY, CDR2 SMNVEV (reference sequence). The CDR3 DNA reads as TGTGCCAGCAGATCTGGACAGGGCGGGACTGAAGCTTTCTTT. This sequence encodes CASRSGQGGTEAFF.

CDR3: CASSSSTSGSSEQYF. In nucleotides, the CDR3 is TGCGCCAGCAGCAGCTCGACTAGCGGGAGTTCCGAGCAGTACTTC. This chain uses TRBV4-1 with TRBJ2-7; 12 nucleotides agree with TRBD2. Trimming removed 5 bases from V and 6 bases from J; junction bases left unmatched: 8. Looked up from germline, CDR1 is MGHRA and CDR2 is YSYEKL. The CDR3 has 15 residues.

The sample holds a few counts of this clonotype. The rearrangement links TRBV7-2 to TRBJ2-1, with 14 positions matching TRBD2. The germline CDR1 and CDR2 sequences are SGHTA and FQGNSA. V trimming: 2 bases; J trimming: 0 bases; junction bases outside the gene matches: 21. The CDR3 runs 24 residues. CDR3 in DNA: TGTGCCAGCAGCTTACTTACGACTAGGGGGGTGACTAGCGGGAGGGATAGCTCCTACAATGAGCAGTTCTTC. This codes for CASSLLTTRGVTSGRDSSYNEQFF.

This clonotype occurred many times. This CDR3 is CASSAPRDEKETQYF. In DNA form, the CDR3 reads TGTGCCAGCAGTGCTCCTCGGGACGAGAAAGAGACCCAGTACTTC. The V and J genes are TRBV28 and TRBJ2-5; D is tentatively TRBD1 or TRBD2 (5 bases each). The CDR3 runs to 15 residues. Germline V gene data show CDR1 as MDHEN and CDR2 as SYDVKM. V lost 5 bases to trimming and J lost 3 bases, with 16 bases between them.